This passage covers 21 T cell receptor beta chains from one sample sequenced in a study of T cells in Graves' hyperthyroidism and ophthalmopathy. What was amplified from RNA transcripts were TCR beta CDR3 regions. Primed by the HTBI set, a first-round RT-PCR was run on the TCR CDR3. TCRdb reprocessed the multiplex PCR reads via MiXCR and lists one record per CDR3 protein. Of 750,000 to 950,000 distinct CDR3 sequences listed, over 35% were seen once; the top ten hold 8% to 9%. Sample: blood. These TCRs come from a man in his late teens or twenties with Graves' hyperthyroidism.

The J gene is TRBJ2-3, the V gene TRBV15, with 7 positions matching TRBD2. The CDR3 is 15 amino acids. Germline CDR1 reads LNHNV; CDR2 reads YYDKDF (reference sequence). With 5 bases clipped from V and 0 bases from J, the junction kept 5 bases outside the gene matches. The CDR3 DNA is TGTGCCACCAGCGAAAGAGCGGGGAGCACAGATACGCAGTATTTT. Translated: CATSERAGSTDTQYF.

This clonotype has just a few counts. The chain has TRBV20-1 and TRBJ1-1, with 8 bases aligning to TRBD1. Per the germline V gene, CDR1 is DFQATT and CDR2 is SNEGSKA (reference sequence). The CDR3 is made up of 14 amino acids. The junction had 6 bases not matched to a gene; V was cut back by 4 bases and J by 2 bases. This chain's CDR3 is CSATTGGRNTEAFF. The DNA of the CDR3 is TGCAGTGCTACAACAGGGGGAAGAAACACTGAAGCTTTCTTT.

This clonotype has only one observation. The CDR3 region has the DNA TGTGCCAGCAGCCCAAGGCGAACAGGCGCTGAGGGTTTCTTT. This translates into CASSPRRTGAEGFF. The chain recombines TRBV14 with TRBJ1-1, with a tentative D call TRBD1 (5 bases). The CDR3 loop spans 14 amino acids. V was clipped by 4 bases and J by 13 bases, with 22 bases between them. Germline CDR1 reads SGHDN; CDR2 reads FVKESK.

This clonotype was seen more than once but under ten times. This chain links TRBV5-1 with TRBJ2-7, with TRBD1 as a possible D gene (5 bases). The CDR3 sequence is 14 residues long. Trimming shortened V by 0 bases and J by 5 bases, and 12 bases separated the two germline ends. CDR1 is SGHRS and CDR2 is YFSETQ in the germline V gene. The CDR3 DNA is TGCGCCAGCAGCTTGGTGCAGGGTGTGCACGAGCAGTACTTC. Encoded protein: CASSLVQGVHEQYF.

The chain links TRBV6-1 to TRBJ2-5; 14 bases line up with TRBD2. V was clipped by 7 bases and J by 5 bases; unmatched bases: 9. CDR1 and CDR2 (germline): MNHNS, SASEGT. The CDR3 loop spans 16 amino acids. CDR3 in amino acids: CASTTTSGGALETQYF. The DNA of the CDR3 is TGTGCCAGCACCACGACTAGCGGGGGGGCCTTGGAGACCCAGTACTTC.

The chain carries TRBV25-1 and TRBJ2-3, with TRBD1 identical over 12 bases. Germline lookup yields CDR1 MGHDK and CDR2 SYGVNS. The CDR3 extends over 17 amino acids. With V trimmed by 3 bases and J by 5 bases, 9 bases remained unmatched. For the CDR3, the DNA is TGTGCCAGCAGTGAGGGTAGGGACAGGGGGCTGGGAGATACGCAGTATTTT. Translated: CASSEGRDRGLGDTQYF.

The chain couples TRBV4-1 to TRBJ2-5; a weak D match, TRBD1 (6 bases). CDR1 MGHRA and CDR2 YSYEKL come from the germline V gene. The CDR3 totals 15 residues. Trimming removed 1 base at V and 3 bases at J, with 12 bases between. The CDR3 sequence: CASSQVGQTEETQYF. The CDR3 nucleotides are TGCGCCAGCAGCCAAGTAGGACAGACTGAAGAGACCCAGTACTTC.

This clonotype was picked up many times. The rearrangement uses TRBV14 and TRBJ1-1, with TRBD1 as a possible D gene (6 bases). The length of the CDR3 is 13 residues. CDR1 SGHDN and CDR2 FVKESK come from the germline V gene. Trimming stripped 0 bases from V and 10 bases from J, with 12 bases between. The CDR3 DNA sequence: TGTGCCAGCAGCCAAGAATGGGGCAGGGGAGCTTTCTTT. It specifies CASSQEWGRGAFF.

This clonotype was observed at least ten times. The gene calls are TRBV6-5 and TRBJ2-5, with D unclear. This CDR3 spans 14 amino acids. Germline values: CDR1 MNHEY, CDR2 SVGAGI. Trimming pared 4 bases from V and 4 bases from J, leaving 13 bases between. CDR3 coding DNA: TGTGCCAGCAGTTCTCTTGGATTGGGAGAGACCCAGTACTTC. Residues: CASSSLGLGETQYF.

J is TRBJ1-2 and V is TRBV7-2; D unresolved. V dropped 4 bases and J dropped 0 bases, with 15 bases sitting between them. The CDR3 consists of 16 residues. CDR1 and CDR2 from the germline V gene are SGHTA and FQGNSA. The chain's CDR3 is CASSSVAGSPNYGYTF. In DNA form, the CDR3 reads TGTGCCAGCAGCTCAGTCGCGGGTTCTCCTAACTATGGCTACACCTTC.

The rearrangement links TRBV20-1 to TRBJ2-7; tentatively, D is TRBD2 (5 bases). The J call may not be correct, given that the DNA end is closer to TRBJ2-1. This CDR3 has 14 residues. The germline V gene has CDR1 DFQATT and CDR2 SNEGSKA (reference sequence). CDR3 region: CSARMDFGRDEQFF. CDR3 coding DNA: TGCAGTGCTAGAATGGACTTCGGACGAGATGAGCAGTTCTTC.

V and J are TRBV10-3 and TRBJ1-4; 10 bases map to TRBD1. The CDR3 is 16 residues long. Germline assignment: CDR1 ENHRY and CDR2 SYGVKD. The ends lost 10 bases at V and 2 bases at J; junction bases unmatched: 10. This CDR3 reads CATRKTGGRTNEKLFF. The CDR3 coding sequence is TGTGCCACGCGCAAGACAGGGGGCAGGACTAATGAAAAACTGTTTTTT.

This clonotype showed up just a few times. The V and J genes are TRBV2 and TRBJ2-3; D remains unclear. This CDR3 has 14 amino acids. Trimming removed 4 bases from V and 2 bases from J, with 10 bases in between. Germline CDR1 reads SNHLY; CDR2 reads FYNNEI. As DNA, the CDR3 is TGTGCCAGCAGTGCAGTATCATCCACAGATACGCAGTATTTT. Its translation: CASSAVSSTDTQYF. Together with reference TRBV2 and TRBJ2-3, the CDR3 gives the full variable domain: EPEVTQTPSHQVTQMGQEVILRCVPISNHLYFYWYRQILGQKVEFLVSFYNNEISEKSEIFDDQFSVERPDGSNFTLKIRSTKLEDSAMYFCASSAVSSTDTQYFGPGTRLTVL.

The rearrangement uses TRBV2 and TRBJ2-5; D ambiguous. V was clipped by 8 bases and J by 5 bases, with 15 bases between them. The CDR3 spans 13 residues. Germline V gives CDR1 SNHLY, CDR2 FYNNEI. The CDR3 loop reads CASGGRVSETQYF. CDR3 DNA: TGTGCCAGCGGTGGGCGAGTCAGCGAGACCCAGTACTTC.

The V and J genes are TRBV19 and TRBJ2-6; 7 bases line up with TRBD1. The junction had 14 bases not matched to a gene; V was cut back by 9 bases and J by 0 bases. The CDR3 is 18 residues long. CDR1 and CDR2 (germline): LNHDA, SQIVND (reference sequence). CDR3 coding DNA: TGTGCCAGCAGCTTTTTTGGGACAGTTGCCTCTGGGGCCAACGTCCTGACTTTC. This gives the protein CASSFFGTVASGANVLTF.

This clonotype turned up a few times. V is TRBV6-5 and J is TRBJ1-2; no definite D call. Per germline, CDR1 MNHEY and CDR2 SVGAGI. CDR3 length equals 14 residues. V was trimmed by 1 base and J by 6 bases, leaving 12 bases between them. The CDR3 DNA reads as TGTGCCAGCAGTTACTATCTTTCCCGGGATGGCTACACCTTC. Residues: CASSYYLSRDGYTF.

This chain connects TRBV7-6 to TRBJ1-2; D is uncertain. The V gene lost 7 bases and the J gene lost 7 bases, with 19 bases spanning the gap. Germline values: CDR1 SGHVS, CDR2 FNYEAQ. CDR3 length: 14 residues. In DNA, the CDR3 is TGTGCCAGCACCGGCCCCGGATATGAGGGTGGCTACACCTTC. Its protein is CASTGPGYEGGYTF.

The CDR3 sequence: CASSGPRTSYEQYF. CDR3 nucleotide sequence: TGTGCCAGCAGCGGACCTAGGACAAGCTACGAGCAGTACTTC. The chain couples TRBV12-3 or TRBV12-4 to TRBJ2-7; weak D call: TRBD1 (5 bases). Trimming stripped 6 bases from V and 3 bases from J, with 15 bases between. This CDR3 contains 14 residues.

A few counts support this clonotype. The chain is built from TRBV5-1 and TRBJ1-1, with D maybe TRBD1 (6 bases). This CDR3 spans 14 amino acids. The V end lost 2 bases, the J end lost 1 base, and 9 bases lay between the germline ends. Germline V gene sequence: CDR1 SGHRS, CDR2 YFSETQ. This CDR3 is CASSFRGPNTEAFF. The DNA of the CDR3 is TGCGCCAGCAGCTTCAGGGGTCCGAACACTGAAGCTTTCTTT.

Comment on this clonotype: Given the absence of the conserved phenylalanine or tryptophan at the CDR3 end, a read error is likely. The chain recombines TRBV20-1 with TRBJ2-7; D is tentatively TRBD1 or TRBD2 (5 bases each). V lost 3 bases to trimming and J lost 7 bases, with 19 bases between them. This CDR3 contains 14 residues. Germline lookup yields CDR1 DFQATT and CDR2 SNEGSKA (reference sequence). The CDR3 DNA is TGCAGTGCTAGGTTTGGGACCGGGTTGGGGGAGCAGTACCTC. Encoded protein: CSARFGTGLGEQYL.

This chain links TRBV7-2 with TRBJ2-7; 10 bases are a match to TRBD2. Germline values: CDR1 SGHTA, CDR2 FQGNSA. The CDR3 sequence is 14 residues long. J gave up 4 bases and V 3 bases, and 3 bases lay outside the gene matches. In DNA, the CDR3 is TGTGCCAGCAGCTTTCGAGCGGGAGGGTACGAGCAGTACTTC. Its protein product is CASSFRAGGYEQYF. Combining the CDR3 with reference TRBV7-2 and TRBJ2-7 gives the whole variable domain GAGVSQSPSNKVTEKGKDVELRCDPISGHTALYWYRQSLGQGLEFLIYFQGNSAPDKSGLPSDRFSAERTGGSVSTLTIQRTQQEDSAVYLCASSFRAGGYEQYFGPGTRLTVT.